These 32 T cell receptor beta chains came from one sample sequenced in a study of OX40 agonist ivuxolimab in advanced cancers. The table came from immunoSEQ multiplex PCR; TCRdb's copy has only in-frame clones and leaves some out. The table includes about 45,000 clones, about four fifths detected once. Here the sequenced sample was CD4+ or CD8+ T cells sorted from blood, taken in a trial of the OX40 agonist ivuxolimab. These receptors came from an adult with an advanced solid tumor such as melanoma, head and neck, liver or kidney cancer.

This chain joins TRBV7-9 and TRBJ2-1, with 8 bases lining up with TRBD1. Germline V lookup: CDR1 SEHNR, CDR2 FQNEAQ (reference sequence). V lost 8 bases, J lost 5 bases, and 14 bases stayed unmatched. This CDR3 is built from 16 residues. The DNA of the CDR3 is TGTGCCAGCTTTCTCCAGACCGGGACAGGTGACAATGAGCAGTTCTTC. Translation gives CASFLQTGTGDNEQFF.

The rearrangement uses TRBV6-1 and TRBJ2-2; 11 bases match TRBD2. CDR3 size: 17 residues. Germline-derived CDR1 and CDR2 are MNHNS and SASEGT. The ends lost 4 bases at V and 4 bases at J; junction bases unmatched: 8. The CDR3 sequence: CASSVILAGGTTGELFF. The CDR3 DNA reads TGTGCCAGCAGTGTGATCCTAGCGGGGGGTACCACCGGGGAGCTGTTTTTT.

This rearrangement joins TRBV27 to TRBJ1-1; D ambiguous. The CDR3 is 13 amino acids. Germline V gives CDR1 MNHEY, CDR2 SMNVEV (reference sequence). Trimming took 4 bases from V and 4 from J, leaving 10 bases between them. The CDR3 loop is CASSSPLVTEAFF. The CDR3 DNA follows: TGTGCCAGCAGTTCCCCGCTAGTCACTGAAGCTTTCTTT.

The V call is TRBV6-1, the J call TRBJ2-1; unclear D gene. CDR3 length equals 17 residues. V lost 3 bases to trimming and J lost 6 bases, with 21 bases between them. Germline lookup yields CDR1 MNHNS and CDR2 SASEGT. The CDR3 nucleotides read TGTGCCAGCAGTGATCGTCTTTTAGCCCGCCCCGCCAATGAGCAGTTCTTC. Its protein product is CASSDRLLARPANEQFF.

The V call is TRBV9, the J call TRBJ2-7, with 7 bases that match TRBD1. Trimming cost V 2 bases and J 9 bases; bases outside gene matches: 8. Germline V CDR1 and CDR2: SGDLS, YYNGEE. The CDR3 consists of 13 residues. The DNA for the CDR3 is TGTGCCAGCAGCGTTGAGGGACAGTCAGGGCAGTACTTC. It translates to CASSVEGQSGQYF.

The rearrangement links TRBV13 to TRBJ2-2; D gene unclear. The CDR3 has 13 amino acids. Trimming cost V 4 bases and J 5 bases, with 8 bases left between them. Germline V gene lookup returns CDR1 PRHDT and CDR2 FYEKMQ (reference sequence). Here the CDR3 DNA reads TGTGCCAGCAGCTGGGCCGAGACCGGGGAGCTGTTTTTT. Encoded protein: CASSWAETGELFF.

Here the CDR3 DNA reads TGTGCCAGTAACCCCCAGGTCGGGTTCACTGAAGCTTTCTTT. Amino acid sequence: CASNPQVGFTEAFF. The rearrangement links TRBV19 to TRBJ1-1; D gene uncertain. V was pared by 7 bases and J by 4 bases, with 16 bases between. CDR1 and CDR2 from the germline V gene are LNHDA and SQIVND (reference sequence). The CDR3 consists of 14 residues.

The rearrangement joins TRBV9 to TRBJ2-3; TRBD2 aligns across 8 bases. Germline assignment: CDR1 SGDLS and CDR2 YYNGEE. J lost 8 bases, V lost 4 bases, and 3 bases had no gene match. CDR3 length: 12 amino acids. Here the CDR3 DNA reads TGTGCCAGCAGCCTCGGGAGGGGTACGCAGTATTTT. This encodes CASSLGRGTQYF.

The chain links TRBV29-1 to TRBJ1-5, with D possibly matching TRBD1 (6 bases). This CDR3 is built from 14 residues. V was trimmed by 1 base and J by 6 bases, leaving 13 bases between them. Germline-derived CDR1 and CDR2 are SQVTM and ANQGSEA. CDR3 bases: TGCAGCGTTGAAGGGTATAGGGGGGTTCAGCCCCAGCATTTT. Its translation: CSVEGYRGVQPQHF.

V usage is TRBV30 and J usage is TRBJ2-3; 8 positions match TRBD2. V gave up 5 bases and J gave up 1 base; unmatched junction bases: 14. The CDR3 has 17 residues. CDR1 GTSNPN and CDR2 SVGIG come from the germline V gene (reference sequence). The CDR3 protein is CAWDYIGGAIGTDTQYF. Here the CDR3 DNA reads TGTGCCTGGGACTATATCGGGGGGGCGATCGGCACAGATACGCAGTATTTT.

The V call is TRBV29-1, the J call TRBJ2-7; no clear D gene. Germline V lookup: CDR1 SQVTM, CDR2 ANQGSEA. The CDR3 has 13 amino acids. The V gene lost 6 bases and the J gene lost 2 bases, with 14 bases spanning the gap. The CDR3 bases are TGCAGCGTGCGCAGCTTAGGCGCCTACGAGCAGTACTTC. It codes for CSVRSLGAYEQYF.

This sequence joins TRBV4-1 and TRBJ2-7, with a weak D call TRBD2 (5 bases). The CDR3 covers 14 residues. V lost 1 base, J lost 1 base, and 8 bases lay in between. Germline values: CDR1 MGHRA, CDR2 YSYEKL. Written as DNA, the CDR3 is TGCGCCAGCAGCCAAGCCGGGAATTCCTACGAGCAGTACTTC. It specifies CASSQAGNSYEQYF.

This rearrangement joins TRBV29-1 to TRBJ2-7; 7 nucleotides line up with TRBD2. The CDR3 is 12 residues long. CDR1 and CDR2 from the germline V gene are SQVTM and ANQGSEA. V gave up 7 bases and J gave up 0 bases; unmatched junction bases: 3. This CDR3 is CSAGGLSYEQYF. The CDR3 DNA follows: TGCAGCGCGGGGGGTCTCTCCTACGAGCAGTACTTC.

This sequence joins TRBV15 and TRBJ1-5; 7 bases align to TRBD1. J lost 8 bases, V lost 3 bases, and 13 bases had no gene match. CDR3 length: 16 residues. Looked up from germline, CDR1 is LNHNV and CDR2 is YYDKDF (reference sequence). The CDR3 protein is CATSSGQGGSRKPQHF. The CDR3 region has the DNA TGTGCCACCAGCAGTGGGCAGGGGGGTAGTAGGAAGCCCCAGCATTTT.

CDR3 region: CASRTGLGPNYGYTF. CDR3 nucleotide sequence: TGTGCCAGCAGAACGGGACTGGGCCCTAACTATGGCTACACCTTC. The J gene is TRBJ1-2, the V gene TRBV6-1, with D perhaps TRBD1 (5 bases). This CDR3 contains 15 residues. The V end lost 6 bases, the J end lost 0 bases, and 14 bases lay between the germline ends. The germline V gene has CDR1 MNHNS and CDR2 SASEGT.

The genes are TRBV25-1 and TRBJ2-7; D is unclear. The CDR3 totals 15 residues. Trimming stripped 4 bases from V and 0 bases from J, with 13 bases between. Germline V gene lookup returns CDR1 MGHDK and CDR2 SYGVNS. The DNA for the CDR3 is TGTGCCAGCAGTGGAGGACGAATGAGCTCCTACGAGCAGTACTTC. Protein sequence: CASSGGRMSSYEQYF.

The sample holds one count of this clone. J is TRBJ2-1 and V is TRBV27; tentative D call: TRBD2 (5 bases). V gave up 7 bases and J gave up 3 bases, with 7 bases separating them. CDR3 length equals 12 residues. Per germline, CDR1 MNHEY and CDR2 SMNVEV (reference sequence). The CDR3 region is CASTSYYNEQFF. The CDR3 region has the DNA TGTGCCAGCACTAGCTACTACAATGAGCAGTTCTTC.

The V and J genes are TRBV27 and TRBJ1-5; D is unclear. Germline lookup yields CDR1 MNHEY and CDR2 SMNVEV (reference sequence). V shed 6 bases and J shed 0 bases, with 12 bases lying between them. The CDR3 has 15 amino acids. The CDR3 reads CASRRTEYSNQPQHF. CDR3 DNA sequence: TGTGCCAGCAGACGAACCGAGTATAGCAATCAGCCCCAGCATTTT.

V is TRBV7-6 and J is TRBJ2-1; 7 positions match TRBD1. V trimming: 1 base; J trimming: 6 bases; junction bases outside the gene matches: 24. This CDR3 has 21 residues. CDR1 is SGHVS and CDR2 is FNYEAQ in the germline V gene. The CDR3, as DNA: TGTGCCAGCAGCTTAGGAAGATCGGGACAGCGACCATTCAGAGGGCCCAATGAGCAGTTCTTC. It translates to CASSLGRSGQRPFRGPNEQFF.

The sample holds many counts of this clone. The CDR3 region is CASSQEPTPLNTEAFF. CDR3 nucleotide sequence: TGTGCCAGCAGCCAAGAACCAACCCCCTTGAACACTGAAGCTTTCTTT. The chain uses TRBV14 and TRBJ1-1, with D unresolved. This CDR3 spans 16 amino acids. Germline CDR1 and CDR2: SGHDN and FVKESK. V shed 0 bases and J shed 0 bases, with 11 bases lying between them.

The chain employs TRBV4-1 and TRBJ2-5; possibly TRBD2 for D (7 bases). V dropped 1 base and J dropped 5 bases, with 11 bases sitting between them. The V gene's germline CDR1 is MGHRA and CDR2 YSYEKL. The CDR3 is 14 amino acids. The CDR3 spells CASSQGGGGETQYF. The CDR3 DNA reads as TGCGCCAGCAGCCAAGGGGGAGGGGGGGAGACCCAGTACTTC.

The genes are TRBV5-6 and TRBJ2-3, with 7 nucleotides matching TRBD2. The CDR3 has 16 residues. J lost 4 bases, V lost 6 bases, and 14 bases had no gene match. Germline V lookup: CDR1 SGHDT, CDR2 YYEEEE. In DNA form, the CDR3 reads TGTGCCAGCACCCGTCCCGCGGGAGCCGAGGCAGATACGCAGTATTTT. This translates into CASTRPAGAEADTQYF.

This chain connects TRBV9 to TRBJ2-7; a weak D match, TRBD2 (6 bases). This CDR3 is built from 15 residues. Trimming took 0 bases from V and 7 from J, leaving 17 bases between them. Germline V gene data show CDR1 as SGDLS and CDR2 as YYNGEE. The CDR3 bases are TGTGCCAGCAGCGTAGGGGTAGCGGCCCTAAGGGAGCAGTACTTC. Its translation is CASSVGVAALREQYF.

The CDR3: CASEGTGSGRGYQREQYF. CDR3 DNA sequence: TGTGCCAGCGAGGGGACTGGCAGCGGGAGGGGTTACCAACGGGAGCAGTACTTC. The chain couples TRBV28 to TRBJ2-7; 10 bases agree with TRBD2. CDR1 and CDR2 from the germline V gene are MDHEN and SYDVKM. Trimming at V came to 8 bases and at J to 7 bases, leaving 23 bases not matched to a gene. The CDR3 contains 18 residues.

The chain uses TRBV6-1 and TRBJ1-1; possibly TRBD1 for D (5 bases). Per the germline V gene, CDR1 is MNHNS and CDR2 is SASEGT. This CDR3 is 13 amino acids long. Between the trimmed V and J ends, which lost 8 bases and 4 bases, there was a span of 14 bases. CDR3 amino acids: CASATAGGTEAFF. The CDR3 nucleotides are TGTGCCAGCGCCACGGCGGGGGGCACTGAAGCTTTCTTT.

This clone was counted only a few times. The V call is TRBV2, the J call TRBJ1-2; the D is unclear. This CDR3 has 13 residues. V lost 6 bases and J 5 bases, leaving 13 bases between the germline ends. Germline assignment: CDR1 SNHLY and CDR2 FYNNEI. CDR3: CASRDSPQYGYTF. CDR3 DNA: TGTGCCAGCAGGGACTCCCCCCAGTATGGCTACACCTTC.

Remarks on this clone: Within the sample, other DNA sequences also encode this same CDR3. The rearrangement links TRBV19 to TRBJ1-1; D is undetermined. V was shortened by 3 bases and J by 1 base, with 6 bases between the two germline ends. The CDR3 is 13 residues long. Germline V gives CDR1 LNHDA, CDR2 SQIVND (reference sequence). CDR3 amino acids: CASSISGNTEAFF. CDR3 nucleotides: TGTGCCAGTAGTATTTCGGGGAACACTGAAGCTTTCTTT.

This clone was recorded a few times. The gene calls are TRBV29-1 and TRBJ2-3, with 10 bases that match TRBD2. V lost 7 bases to trimming and J lost 7 bases; unmatched junction nucleotides: 8. The germline V gene encodes CDR1 SQVTM and CDR2 ANQGSEA. The CDR3 loop spans 13 amino acids. The CDR3 protein is CSAPGTSDYTQYF. DNA for the CDR3: TGCAGCGCCCCCGGGACTAGCGATTATACGCAGTATTTT.

The gene calls are TRBV7-6 and TRBJ2-7, with D possibly being TRBD1 (6 bases). There are 13 residues in the CDR3. The germline gives CDR1 SGHVS, CDR2 FNYEAQ. Trimming removed 5 bases from V and 6 bases from J, with 14 bases in between. CDR3: CASSLRTASEQYF. CDR3 sequence (DNA): TGTGCCAGCAGCCTTCGGACAGCTTCCGAGCAGTACTTC.

The V call is TRBV15, the J call TRBJ1-2, with D possibly TRBD1 on 6 matching bases. V was shortened by 0 bases and J by 6 bases, with 14 bases between the two germline ends. Germline CDR1 LNHNV, CDR2 YYDKDF (reference sequence). This CDR3 region has 15 residues. The CDR3 loop reads CATSRDKGGADGYTF. CDR3 in DNA: TGTGCCACCAGCAGAGATAAGGGGGGCGCGGATGGCTACACCTTC.

The chain employs TRBV28 and TRBJ2-3, with D possibly called TRBD1 or TRBD2 (5 bases each). Germline CDR1 is MDHEN and CDR2 is SYDVKM. The CDR3 is 13 amino acids. Trimming removed 3 bases from V and 6 bases from J, with 10 bases in between. The CDR3 here is CASSFSGADTQYF. The DNA for the CDR3 is TGTGCCAGCAGTTTTTCCGGGGCCGATACGCAGTATTTT.

The rearrangement uses TRBV14 and TRBJ2-1; no reliable D call. Germline V gene sequence: CDR1 SGHDN, CDR2 FVKESK. The CDR3 runs 14 residues. V dropped 3 bases and J dropped 0 bases, with 6 bases sitting between them. The chain's CDR3 is CASSQSSSYNEQFF. CDR3 coding DNA: TGTGCCAGCAGCCAGAGTAGCTCCTACAATGAGCAGTTCTTC.